These T cell receptor beta chains were read from a single sample in a study of cytomegalovirus exposure and HLA in healthy donors. Sequencing used immunoSEQ multiplex PCR; TCRdb keeps in-frame clones, though not all of them. The table has 100,000 or so clones, around 90% seen once. Sequencing input: PBMCs. The origin of the receptors is a woman aged 30 to 39 in good health and CMV-seronegative. The CDR3 runs from the conserved cysteine through the conserved F or W. Fields, in order: V gene, clone size, D gene, J gene, CDR3 DNA, CDR3 protein. The D gene is left open where the match is weak. Clone size, where shown, is once, few, many, or a class for clones that have expanded.

v_gene: TRBV7-2
abundance: once
d_gene: -
j_gene: TRBJ2-3
CDR3nt: TGTGCCAGCAGCGCCACTGTCGCTAGCACAGATACGCAGTATTTT
CDR3aa: CASSATVASTDTQYF

v_gene: TRBV2
abundance: -
d_gene: -
j_gene: TRBJ2-5
CDR3nt: TGTGCCAGCAGTGATGGGCCTTTACAAGAGACCCAGTACTTC
CDR3aa: CASSDGPLQETQYF

v_gene: TRBV9
abundance: -
d_gene: TRBD1
j_gene: TRBJ1-1
CDR3nt: TGTGCCAGCAGCCCACGAGACAGGGGAGTGCGGACTGAAGCTTTCTTT
CDR3aa: CASSPRDRGVRTEAFF

v_gene: TRBV7-8
abundance: -
d_gene: TRBD1
j_gene: TRBJ1-4
CDR3nt: TGTGCCAGCAGCTTAGGGACAGGGGTCACTAATGAAAAACTGTTTTTT
CDR3aa: CASSLGTGVTNEKLFF

v_gene: TRBV18
abundance: -
d_gene: -
j_gene: TRBJ2-4
CDR3nt: TGTGCCAGCTCACCGACAGTGGTGCTAGCCAAAAACATTCAGTACTTC
CDR3aa: CASSPTVVLAKNIQYF

v_gene: TRBV27
abundance: once
d_gene: -
j_gene: TRBJ1-2
CDR3nt: TGTGCCAGCAAGACCGACAGGAGCCTCTATGGCTACACCTTC
CDR3aa: CASKTDRSLYGYTF

v_gene: TRBV11-2
abundance: -
d_gene: TRBD1
j_gene: TRBJ1-1
CDR3nt: TGTGCCAGCAGCAGCAAGACAGGGGTTGAAGCTTTCTTT
CDR3aa: CASSSKTGVEAFF

v_gene: TRBV5-1
abundance: -
d_gene: -
j_gene: TRBJ1-4
CDR3nt: TGCGCCAGCAGCTTGGGCAGGGGTGCCGGTAATGAAAAACTGTTTTTT
CDR3aa: CASSLGRGAGNEKLFF

v_gene: TRBV28
abundance: -
d_gene: TRBD1
j_gene: TRBJ2-1
CDR3nt: TGTGCCAGCACCGACAGGGTGGATGAGCAGTTCTTC
CDR3aa: CASTDRVDEQFF

v_gene: TRBV29-1
abundance: -
d_gene: -
j_gene: TRBJ1-4
CDR3nt: TGCAGCGCTCTAAAGAATGAAAAACTGTTTTTT
CDR3aa: CSALKNEKLFF

v_gene: TRBV14
abundance: -
d_gene: TRBD1
j_gene: TRBJ2-7
CDR3nt: TGTGCCAGCAGCCGGGACAGAGCCTACGAGCAGTACTTC
CDR3aa: CASSRDRAYEQYF

v_gene: TRBV15
abundance: -
d_gene: TRBD1
j_gene: TRBJ2-7
CDR3nt: TGTGCCACCAGCAGACCCGGACAGGGTAGTATCTACGAGCAGTACTTC
CDR3aa: CATSRPGQGSIYEQYF

v_gene: TRBV10-3
abundance: -
d_gene: -
j_gene: TRBJ2-7
CDR3nt: TGTGCCATCAGGCGGGACAGCTCCTACGAGCAGTACTTC
CDR3aa: CAIRRDSSYEQYF

v_gene: TRBV5-1
abundance: -
d_gene: -
j_gene: TRBJ1-1
CDR3nt: TGCGCCAGCAGCTTACAGGGTATGAACACTGAAGCTTTCTTT
CDR3aa: CASSLQGMNTEAFF

v_gene: TRBV11-3
abundance: -
d_gene: TRBD1
j_gene: TRBJ1-1
CDR3nt: TGTGCCAGCGCCCCGACAGGGGCGGGGACTGAAGCTTTCTTT
CDR3aa: CASAPTGAGTEAFF

v_gene: TRBV5-1
abundance: -
d_gene: TRBD1
j_gene: TRBJ1-1
CDR3nt: TGCGCCAGCAGCCTTCTTGGACAGGCCTCTGAAGCTTTCTTT
CDR3aa: CASSLLGQASEAFF

v_gene: TRBV9
abundance: -
d_gene: TRBD2
j_gene: TRBJ2-3
CDR3nt: TGTGCCAGCAGCGTAGAGCCAGCGGGGGGGCTGACAGATACGCAGTATTTT
CDR3aa: CASSVEPAGGLTDTQYF